This note documents a single TCR beta chain sequence. The sample originates from a study of blood T cell repertoires in COVID-19. Study background: Whether acute or convalescent, the COVID-19 samples came from the United States, Italy and Spain. PBMCs, B-cell-depleted T cells, or T cells were the source of the cDNA or gDNA that made up the material.

In germline, CDR1 is SNHLY, CDR2 FYNNEI. The CDR3 contains 16 residues. V was pared by 6 bases and J by 2 bases, with 10 bases of the junction left unmatched. In the original analysis: Amplifying reference gene primers gave estimates of nucleated cell counts. Clones were read by immunoSEQ multiplex PCR, and TCRdb kept only the in-frame ones, dropping some. D and trimming were read from the DNA, whereas the V and J calls and clone size are those reported in that table. Counted here are tens of thousands of clones, 65% to 85% occurring once; the ten biggest clones make up 6.3%. This TCR was sampled from a man between 60 and 75 years old with acute or convalescent COVID-19. Sample: peripheral blood. The chain employs TRBV2 and TRBJ2-1, with 7 bases identical to TRBD1. CDR3 sequence (DNA): TGTGCCAGCAGGGAGCAGGGGGTAGATACCTACAATGAGCAGTTCTTC. As protein: CASREQGVDTYNEQFF.